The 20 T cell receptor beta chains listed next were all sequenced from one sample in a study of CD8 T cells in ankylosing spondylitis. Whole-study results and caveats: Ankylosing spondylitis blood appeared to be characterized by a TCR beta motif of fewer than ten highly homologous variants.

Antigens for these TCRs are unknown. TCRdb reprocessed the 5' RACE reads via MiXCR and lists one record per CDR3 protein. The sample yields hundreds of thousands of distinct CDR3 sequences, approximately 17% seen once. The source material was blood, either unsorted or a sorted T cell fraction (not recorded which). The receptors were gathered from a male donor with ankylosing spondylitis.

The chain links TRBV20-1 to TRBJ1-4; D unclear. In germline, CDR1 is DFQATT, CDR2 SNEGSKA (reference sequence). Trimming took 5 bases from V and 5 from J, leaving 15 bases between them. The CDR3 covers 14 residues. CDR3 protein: CSADSGEGNEKLFF. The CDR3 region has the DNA TGCAGTGCTGACTCCGGGGAGGGAAATGAAAAACTGTTTTTT.

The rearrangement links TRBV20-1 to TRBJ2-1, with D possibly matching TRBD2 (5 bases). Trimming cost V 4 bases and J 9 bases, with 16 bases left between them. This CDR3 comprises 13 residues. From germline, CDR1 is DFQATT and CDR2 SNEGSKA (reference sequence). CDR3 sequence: CSAKAASTGEQFF. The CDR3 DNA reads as TGCAGTGCTAAGGCGGCTAGCACGGGTGAGCAGTTCTTC.

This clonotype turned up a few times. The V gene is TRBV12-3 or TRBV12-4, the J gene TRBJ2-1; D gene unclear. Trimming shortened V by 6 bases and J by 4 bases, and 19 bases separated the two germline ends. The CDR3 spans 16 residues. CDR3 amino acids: CASSELGGSHYNEQFF. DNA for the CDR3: TGTGCCAGCAGCGAACTCGGTGGGTCGCATTACAATGAGCAGTTCTTC.

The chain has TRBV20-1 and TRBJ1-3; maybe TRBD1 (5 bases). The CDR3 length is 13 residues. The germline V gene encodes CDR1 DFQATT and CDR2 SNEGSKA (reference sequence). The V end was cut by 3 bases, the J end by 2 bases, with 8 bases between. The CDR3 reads CSASQGPGNTIYF. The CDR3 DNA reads TGCAGTGCTAGCCAGGGCCCTGGAAACACCATATATTTT.

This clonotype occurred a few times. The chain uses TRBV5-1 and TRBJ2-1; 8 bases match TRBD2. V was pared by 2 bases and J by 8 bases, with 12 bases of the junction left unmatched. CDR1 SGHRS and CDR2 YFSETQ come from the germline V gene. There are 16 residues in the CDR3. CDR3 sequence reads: CASSFRGGSRLDEQFF. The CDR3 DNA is TGCGCCAGCAGCTTTCGGGGGGGATCTCGGCTAGATGAGCAGTTCTTC.

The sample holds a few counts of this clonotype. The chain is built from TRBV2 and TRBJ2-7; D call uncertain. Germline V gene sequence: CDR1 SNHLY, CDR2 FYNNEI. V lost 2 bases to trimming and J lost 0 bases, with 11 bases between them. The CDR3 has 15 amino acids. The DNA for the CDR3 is TGTGCCAGCAGTGAATTTCTGGCCAGCTCCTACGAGCAGTACTTC. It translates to CASSEFLASSYEQYF.

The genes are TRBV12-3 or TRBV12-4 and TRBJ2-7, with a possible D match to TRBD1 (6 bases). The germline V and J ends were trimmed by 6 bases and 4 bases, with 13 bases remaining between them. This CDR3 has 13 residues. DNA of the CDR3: TGTGCCAGCAGACGGAACAGGGCGTACGAGCAGTACTTC. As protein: CASRRNRAYEQYF.

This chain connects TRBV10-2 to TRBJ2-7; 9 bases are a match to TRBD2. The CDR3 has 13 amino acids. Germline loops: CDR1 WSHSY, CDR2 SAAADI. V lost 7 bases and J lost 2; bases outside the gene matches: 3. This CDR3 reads CASTLAGTYEQYF. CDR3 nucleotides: TGCGCCAGCACCCTAGCGGGAACCTACGAGCAGTACTTC.

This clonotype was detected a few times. The CDR3 here is CASSLREGSPLHF. The CDR3 coding sequence is TGTGCCAGCAGTTTAAGGGAAGGGTCACCCCTCCACTTT. The chain carries TRBV12-3 or TRBV12-4 and TRBJ1-6; D is ambiguous. CDR3 length: 13 amino acids. Trimming left V 2 bases short and J 10 bases short, with 9 bases between.

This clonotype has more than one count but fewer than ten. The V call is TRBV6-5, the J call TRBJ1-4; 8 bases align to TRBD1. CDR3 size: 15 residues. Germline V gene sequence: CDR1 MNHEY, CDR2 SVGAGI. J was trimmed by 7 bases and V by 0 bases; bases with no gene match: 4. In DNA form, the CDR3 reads TGTGCCAGCAGTTACTCTGGCAGGGGGCCTGAAAAACTGTTTTTT. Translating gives CASSYSGRGPEKLFF.

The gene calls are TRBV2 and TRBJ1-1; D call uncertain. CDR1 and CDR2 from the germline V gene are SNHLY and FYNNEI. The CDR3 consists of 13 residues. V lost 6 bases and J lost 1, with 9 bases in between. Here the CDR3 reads CASRAGENTEAFF. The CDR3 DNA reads TGTGCCAGCAGGGCGGGCGAGAACACTGAAGCTTTCTTT.

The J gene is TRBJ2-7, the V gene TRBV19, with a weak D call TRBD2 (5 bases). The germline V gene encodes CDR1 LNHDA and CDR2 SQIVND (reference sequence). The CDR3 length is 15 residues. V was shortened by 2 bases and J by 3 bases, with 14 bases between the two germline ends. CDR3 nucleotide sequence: TGTGCCAGTAGTATATCAGCGGAAAATTACTACGAGCAGTACTTC. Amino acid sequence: CASSISAENYYEQYF. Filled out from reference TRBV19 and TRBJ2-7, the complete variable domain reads DGGITQSPKYLFRKEGQNVTLSCEQNLNHDAMYWYRQDPGQGLRLIYYSQIVNDFQKGDIAEGYSVSREKKESFPLTVTSAQKNPTAFYLCASSISAENYYEQYFGPGTRLTVT.

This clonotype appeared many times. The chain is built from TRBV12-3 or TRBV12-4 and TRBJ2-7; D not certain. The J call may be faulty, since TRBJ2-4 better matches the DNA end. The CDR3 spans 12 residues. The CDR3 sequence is CASSETTLIQYF. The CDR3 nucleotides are TGTGCCAGCAGTGAGACCACCCTCATTCAGTACTTC.

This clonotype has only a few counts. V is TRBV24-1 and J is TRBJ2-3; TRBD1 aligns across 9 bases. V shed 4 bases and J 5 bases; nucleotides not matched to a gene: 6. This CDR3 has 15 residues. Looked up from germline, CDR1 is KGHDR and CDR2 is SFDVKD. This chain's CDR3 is CATSESGTGLDTQYF. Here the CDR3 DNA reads TGTGCCACCAGTGAGTCCGGGACAGGGCTAGATACGCAGTATTTT.

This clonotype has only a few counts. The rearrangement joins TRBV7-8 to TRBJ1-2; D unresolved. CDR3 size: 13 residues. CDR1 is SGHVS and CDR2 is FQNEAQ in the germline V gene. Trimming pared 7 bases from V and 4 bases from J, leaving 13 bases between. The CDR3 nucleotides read TGTGCCAGCACCCCCTCAGAAGTCTATGGCTACACCTTC. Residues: CASTPSEVYGYTF.

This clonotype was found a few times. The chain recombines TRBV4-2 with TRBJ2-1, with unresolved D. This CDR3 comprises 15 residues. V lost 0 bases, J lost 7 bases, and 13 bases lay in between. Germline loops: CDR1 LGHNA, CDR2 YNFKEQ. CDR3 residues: CASSQDPVGRNEQFF. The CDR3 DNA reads TGTGCCAGCAGCCAAGATCCTGTCGGGCGGAATGAGCAGTTCTTC.

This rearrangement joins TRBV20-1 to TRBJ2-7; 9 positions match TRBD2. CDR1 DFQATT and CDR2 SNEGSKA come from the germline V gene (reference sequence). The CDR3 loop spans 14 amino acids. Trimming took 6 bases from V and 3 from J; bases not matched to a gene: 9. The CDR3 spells CSATKTSGNYEQYF. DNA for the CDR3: TGCAGTGCGACAAAGACTAGCGGAAACTACGAGCAGTACTTC.

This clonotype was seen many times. CDR3 amino acids: CASSSRGGNQPQHF. The CDR3 DNA is TGTGCCAGCAGTTCCAGGGGAGGCAATCAGCCCCAGCATTTT. This sequence joins TRBV6-5 and TRBJ1-5; D is possibly TRBD1 (6 bases). In germline, CDR1 is MNHEY, CDR2 SVGAGI. The CDR3 has 14 amino acids. The V end lost 4 bases, the J end lost 2 bases, and 9 bases lay between the germline ends.

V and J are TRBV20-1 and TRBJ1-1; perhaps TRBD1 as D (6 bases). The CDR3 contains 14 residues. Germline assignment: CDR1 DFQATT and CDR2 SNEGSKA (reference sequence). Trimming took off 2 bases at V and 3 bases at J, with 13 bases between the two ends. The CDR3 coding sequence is TGCAGTGCTAGAAGTGGGGGCTACTACACTGAAGCTTTCTTT. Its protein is CSARSGGYYTEAFF.

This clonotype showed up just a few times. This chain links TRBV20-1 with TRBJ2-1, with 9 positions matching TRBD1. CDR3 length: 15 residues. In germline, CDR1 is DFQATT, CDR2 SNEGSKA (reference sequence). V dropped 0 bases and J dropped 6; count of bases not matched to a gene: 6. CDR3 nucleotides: TGCAGTGCTAGAGAGGGCGGGACAGGGCTCAATGAGCAGTTCTTC. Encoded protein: CSAREGGTGLNEQFF.